Ten or more counts support the clone carrying this T cell receptor (beta chain). Samples had at least 6.5 million PBMCs isolated from them. The data belong to a study of blood T cells in healthy people across ages. CDR1 and CDR2 from the germline V gene are WSHSY and SAAADI. The CDR3 has 13 residues. Trimming removed 2 bases at V and 2 bases at J, with 5 bases between. Sample-barcoded 5' priming and a J-beta primer mix drove a second PCR of roughly 6 to 12 cycles. From the 5' RACE reads, TCRdb called clonotypes with MiXCR, one entry per CDR3 protein. Among 1.6 million or so distinct CDR3 sequences listed, roughly 32% were seen once.

The sequence derives from a woman between 25 and 40 years old in good health. Sample: blood. This chain joins TRBV10-2 and TRBJ2-3; D not certain. CDR3 bases: TGCGCCAGCAGTGAGGACATCACAGATACGCAGTATTTT. As protein: CASSEDITDTQYF.